This T cell receptor beta chain was observed in a study of immune evolution from preneoplasia to lung adenocarcinoma. Study information: HLA loss of heterozygosity: around 6.5% AIS, around 16% MIA, roughly 30% ADC, none AAH.

H&E slides confirmed each diagnosis, reviewed by two pathologists independently. Only in-frame clones appear in the TCRdb table, and some are missing; sequencing was by immunoSEQ multiplex PCR. The sample has more than 6,000 clones, around 77% seen once. Sequenced sample: FFPE minimally invasive lung adenocarcinoma tissue. The clonotype was recovered from a person aged 65 to 79 with lung adenocarcinoma.

The DNA for the CDR3 is TGTGCCAGTAGTATTTCCGGGCCAGAGACCCAGTACTTC. Its protein is CASSISGPETQYF. V is TRBV19 and J is TRBJ2-5; D is uncertain. The CDR3 consists of 13 residues. The germline V gene has CDR1 LNHDA and CDR2 SQIVND (reference sequence). V lost 3 bases and J 4 bases, leaving 9 bases between the germline ends.